This T cell receptor beta chain was identified in a study of T cell responses to AZD1222 COVID-19 vaccine. Study-level background: Second-dose recipients at about 4 or about 12 weeks were treated as one pooled group. Study-level findings and limits: The reported proportion of spike-specific TCRs targeting unmutated variant regions was nearly half. Donors were largely white British and mainly female; clonal diversity was possibly underestimated.

Details on this clone: Its antigen is not identified.

TCRdb's copy holds only in-frame clones and misses some; the assay was immunoSEQ multiplex PCR. This table has about 130,000 clones, 75% to 90% appearing once. Germline V gene lookup returns CDR1 SGHVS and CDR2 FNYEAQ. The CDR3 is 16 residues long. J was trimmed by 4 bases and V by 2 bases; bases with no gene match: 7. This receptor was identified in an adult in good health. V and J are TRBV7-6 and TRBJ2-1; TRBD2 agrees at 8 bases. The sequences come from peripheral blood, collected on day 0 of AZD1222 vaccination. In DNA, the CDR3 is TGTGCCAGCAGCTTAAGGGGGACTAGAGTTTACAATGAGCAGTTCTTC. This encodes CASSLRGTRVYNEQFF.